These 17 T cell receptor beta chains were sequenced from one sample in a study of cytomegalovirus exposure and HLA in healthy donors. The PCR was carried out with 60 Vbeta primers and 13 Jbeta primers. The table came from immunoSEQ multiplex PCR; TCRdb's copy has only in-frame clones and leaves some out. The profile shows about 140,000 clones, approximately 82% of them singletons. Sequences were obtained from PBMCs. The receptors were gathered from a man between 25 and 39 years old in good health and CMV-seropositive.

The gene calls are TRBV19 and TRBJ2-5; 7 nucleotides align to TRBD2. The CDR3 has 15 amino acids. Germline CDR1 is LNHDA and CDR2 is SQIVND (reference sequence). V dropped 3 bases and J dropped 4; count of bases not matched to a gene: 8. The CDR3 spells CASSMPQGGRETQYF. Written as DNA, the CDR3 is TGTGCCAGTAGTATGCCCCAGGGAGGGAGAGAGACCCAGTACTTC.

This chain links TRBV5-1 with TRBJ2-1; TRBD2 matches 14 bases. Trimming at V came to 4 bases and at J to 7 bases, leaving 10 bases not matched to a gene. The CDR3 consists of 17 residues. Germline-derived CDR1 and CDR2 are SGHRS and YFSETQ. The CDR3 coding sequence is TGCGCCAGCAGCAAGCGACTAGCGGGAGGGACGGGTAATGAGCAGTTCTTC. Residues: CASSKRLAGGTGNEQFF.

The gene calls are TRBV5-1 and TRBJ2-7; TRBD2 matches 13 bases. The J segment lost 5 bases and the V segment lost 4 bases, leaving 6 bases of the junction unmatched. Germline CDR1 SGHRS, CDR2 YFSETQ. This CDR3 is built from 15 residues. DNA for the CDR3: TGCGCCAGCAGCGCGACTAGCGGGAGGATCCACGAGCAGTACTTC. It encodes CASSATSGRIHEQYF. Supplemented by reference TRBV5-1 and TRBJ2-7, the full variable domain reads KAGVTQTPRYLIKTRGQQVTLSCSPISGHRSVSWYQQTPGQGLQFLFEYFSETQRNKGNFPGRFSGRQFSNSRSEMNVSTLELGDSALYLCASSATSGRIHEQYFGPGTRLTVT.

CDR3 DNA: TGTGCCAGCAGCCTGGGGGACAGGGGTGTGACCCAGTACTTC. It translates to CASSLGDRGVTQYF. This chain joins TRBV5-6 and TRBJ2-5, with 10 bases fitting TRBD1. CDR1 SGHDT and CDR2 YYEEEE come from the germline V gene. V lost 4 bases and J lost 7; bases outside the gene matches: 7. The CDR3 runs to 14 residues. Based on the CDR3 plus reference TRBV5-6 and TRBJ2-5, the full variable domain is DAGVTQSPTHLIKTRGQQVTLRCSPKSGHDTVSWYQQALGQGPQFIFQYYEEEERQRGNFPDRFSGHQFPNYSSELNVNALLLGDSALYLCASSLGDRGVTQYFGPGTRLLVL.

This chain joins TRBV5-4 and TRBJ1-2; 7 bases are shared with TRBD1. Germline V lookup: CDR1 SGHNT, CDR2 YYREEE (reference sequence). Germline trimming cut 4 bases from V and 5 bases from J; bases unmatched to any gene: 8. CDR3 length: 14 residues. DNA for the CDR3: TGTGCCAGCAGCATAGGGACAGCCCAATATGGCTACACCTTC. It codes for CASSIGTAQYGYTF.

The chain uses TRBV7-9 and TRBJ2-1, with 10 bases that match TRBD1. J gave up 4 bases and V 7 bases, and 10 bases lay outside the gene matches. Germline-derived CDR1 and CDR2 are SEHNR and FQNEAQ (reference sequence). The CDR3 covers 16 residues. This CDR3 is CASILRGTGAYNEQFF. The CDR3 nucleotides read TGTGCCAGCATCCTTAGAGGGACAGGGGCATACAATGAGCAGTTCTTC.

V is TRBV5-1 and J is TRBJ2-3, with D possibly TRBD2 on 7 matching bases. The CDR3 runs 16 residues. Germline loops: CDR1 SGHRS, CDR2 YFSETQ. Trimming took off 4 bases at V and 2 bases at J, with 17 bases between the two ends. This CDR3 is CASSSQGRGYTDTQYF. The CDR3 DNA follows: TGCGCCAGCAGCAGCCAGGGGAGGGGGTACACAGATACGCAGTATTTT.

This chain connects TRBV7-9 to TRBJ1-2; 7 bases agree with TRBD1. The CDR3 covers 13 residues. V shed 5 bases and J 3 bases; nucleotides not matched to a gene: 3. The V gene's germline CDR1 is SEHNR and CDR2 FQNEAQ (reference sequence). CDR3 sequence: CASSIGTDYGYTF. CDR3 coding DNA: TGTGCCAGCAGCATCGGGACAGACTATGGCTACACCTTC.

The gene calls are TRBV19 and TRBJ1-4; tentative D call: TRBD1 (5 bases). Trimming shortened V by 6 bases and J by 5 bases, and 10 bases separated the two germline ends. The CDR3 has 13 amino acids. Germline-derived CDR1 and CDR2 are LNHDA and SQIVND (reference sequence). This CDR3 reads CASSQGQNEKLFF. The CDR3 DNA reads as TGTGCCAGTAGCCAGGGTCAGAATGAAAAACTGTTTTTT.

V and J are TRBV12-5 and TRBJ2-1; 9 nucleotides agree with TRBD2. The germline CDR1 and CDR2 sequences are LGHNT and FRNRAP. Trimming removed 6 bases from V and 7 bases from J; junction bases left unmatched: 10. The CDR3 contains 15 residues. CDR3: CASGPGLARRNEQFF. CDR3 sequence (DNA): TGTGCTAGTGGCCCTGGACTAGCGAGGAGAAATGAGCAGTTCTTC.

The CDR3 DNA sequence: TGTGCCAGCAGCTTAGCGTCCGGGACAGGGGGTTCAACTAATGAAAAACTGTTTTTT. Protein: CASSLASGTGGSTNEKLFF. V and J are TRBV7-8 and TRBJ1-4; 11 bases fit TRBD1. Germline V CDR1 and CDR2: SGHVS, FQNEAQ. V lost 0 bases, J lost 0 bases, and 6 bases stayed unmatched. The CDR3 runs 19 residues.

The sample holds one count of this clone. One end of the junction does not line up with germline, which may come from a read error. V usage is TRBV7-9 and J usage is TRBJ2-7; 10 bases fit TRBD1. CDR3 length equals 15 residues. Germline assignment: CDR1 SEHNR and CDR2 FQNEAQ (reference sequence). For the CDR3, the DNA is TGTTCCAGCAGCCCGGGACAGGGGAGGGTCTACGAGCAGTACTTC. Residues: CSSSPGQGRVYEQYF.

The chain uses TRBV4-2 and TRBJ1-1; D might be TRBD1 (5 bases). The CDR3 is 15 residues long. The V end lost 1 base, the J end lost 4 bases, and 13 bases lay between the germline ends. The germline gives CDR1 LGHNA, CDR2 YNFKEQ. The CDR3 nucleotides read TGTGCCAGCAGCCAAGGGTGGGGGGGAGGCACTGAAGCTTTCTTT. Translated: CASSQGWGGGTEAFF.

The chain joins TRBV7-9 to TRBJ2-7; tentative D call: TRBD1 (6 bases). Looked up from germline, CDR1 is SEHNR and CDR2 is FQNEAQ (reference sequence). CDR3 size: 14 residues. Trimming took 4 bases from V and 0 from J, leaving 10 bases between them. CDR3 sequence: CASSSRTASYEQYF. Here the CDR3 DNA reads TGTGCCAGCAGCTCTAGGACAGCCTCCTACGAGCAGTACTTC.

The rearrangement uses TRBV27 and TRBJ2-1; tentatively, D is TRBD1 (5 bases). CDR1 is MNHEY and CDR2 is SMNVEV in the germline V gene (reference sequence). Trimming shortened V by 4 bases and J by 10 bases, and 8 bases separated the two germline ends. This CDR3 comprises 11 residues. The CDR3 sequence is CASSSPGEQFF. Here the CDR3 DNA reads TGTGCCAGCAGTTCCCCAGGGGAGCAGTTCTTC.

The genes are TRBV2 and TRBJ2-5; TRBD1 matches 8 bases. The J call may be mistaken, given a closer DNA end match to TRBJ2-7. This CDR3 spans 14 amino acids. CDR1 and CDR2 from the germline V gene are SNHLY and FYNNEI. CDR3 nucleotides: TGTGCCAGCCTCCGGACAGGGAGCTCCTACGAGCAGTACTTC. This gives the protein CASLRTGSSYEQYF.

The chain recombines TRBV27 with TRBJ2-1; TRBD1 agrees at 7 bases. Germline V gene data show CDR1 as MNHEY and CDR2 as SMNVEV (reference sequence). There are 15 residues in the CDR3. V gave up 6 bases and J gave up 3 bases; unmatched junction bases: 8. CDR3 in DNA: TGTGCCAGCAGGTCTCTACAGGGGATCTACAATGAGCAGTTCTTC. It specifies CASRSLQGIYNEQFF.